The 25 T cell receptor beta chains in this list originate from one sample, sequenced in a study of siplizumab effects on memory and regulatory T cells. Here immunoSEQ multiplex PCR was the method, and the copy in TCRdb shows in-frame clones only, minus some. The sample lists about 82,000 clones, approximately 90% occurring once. The sample taken for sequencing was Tregs sorted from blood. The source of these receptors is a human donor in good health.

The chain recombines TRBV27 with TRBJ2-7, with TRBD2 matching over 7 bases. The germline gives CDR1 MNHEY, CDR2 SMNVEV (reference sequence). The V gene end was trimmed by 6 bases and the J gene end by 3 bases; junction bases not matched to a gene: 8. The CDR3 runs to 14 residues. In DNA, the CDR3 is TGTGCCAGCAGGCCCACGGCTAGCGGCTACGAGCAGTACTTC. It yields the protein CASRPTASGYEQYF.

DNA of the CDR3: TGTGCCAGCAGCTTAGGTTCGACAGGGGGATATGGCTACACCTTC. This encodes CASSLGSTGGYGYTF. The chain combines TRBV7-2 with TRBJ1-2; TRBD1 aligns across 9 bases. In germline, CDR1 is SGHTA, CDR2 FQGNSA. This CDR3 region has 15 residues. The junction had 5 bases not matched to a gene; V was cut back by 1 base and J by 5 bases. Drawing the rest from reference TRBV7-2 and TRBJ1-2, the complete variable domain is GAGVSQSPSNKVTEKGKDVELRCDPISGHTALYWYRQSLGQGLEFLIYFQGNSAPDKSGLPSDRFSAERTGGSVSTLTIQRTQQEDSAVYLCASSLGSTGGYGYTFGSGTRLTVV.

The V call is TRBV10-2, the J call TRBJ2-7; possible D gene TRBD2, 5 bases. V gave up 6 bases and J gave up 0 bases, with 12 bases separating them. CDR1 is WSHSY, CDR2 SAAADI, per germline. There are 14 residues in the CDR3. The DNA for the CDR3 is TGCGCCAGCAGGGAGCCGGGAAGCTCCTACGAGCAGTACTTC. Translated: CASREPGSSYEQYF.

The V and J genes are TRBV5-6 and TRBJ1-1; TRBD1 agrees at 8 bases. Germline V gene data show CDR1 as SGHDT and CDR2 as YYEEEE. V lost 1 base to trimming and J lost 4 bases; unmatched junction nucleotides: 3. This CDR3 is 14 amino acids long. DNA for the CDR3: TGTGCCAGCAGCTTGTGGGACAGGCCCACTGAAGCTTTCTTT. This translates into CASSLWDRPTEAFF.

This clone is termed medium-sized. The J gene is TRBJ1-5, the V gene TRBV19; TRBD1 aligns across 9 bases. In germline, CDR1 is LNHDA, CDR2 SQIVND (reference sequence). The CDR3 is made up of 13 amino acids. J lost 5 bases, V lost 6 bases, and 2 bases had no gene match. The CDR3 sequence: CASRRDRDQPQHF. The CDR3 DNA reads TGTGCCAGTAGACGGGACAGGGATCAGCCCCAGCATTTT.

This chain connects TRBV18 to TRBJ1-1; 8 positions agree with TRBD1. This CDR3 contains 15 residues. V dropped 2 bases and J dropped 1; count of bases not matched to a gene: 3. The germline gives CDR1 KGHSH, CDR2 LQKENI. In DNA form, the CDR3 reads TGTGCCAGCTCACCAGGTGGACAGGGGAACACTGAAGCTTTCTTT. Translating it yields CASSPGGQGNTEAFF.

The V gene is TRBV5-4, the J gene TRBJ2-1; 15 nucleotides align to TRBD2. Germline V gene data show CDR1 as SGHNT and CDR2 as YYREEE (reference sequence). V was clipped by 2 bases and J by 7 bases; unmatched bases: 4. This CDR3 has 16 amino acids. This chain's CDR3 is CASSFRTSGGANEQFF. The CDR3 nucleotides read TGTGCCAGCAGCTTCAGGACTAGCGGGGGGGCGAATGAGCAGTTCTTC.

The chain couples TRBV28 to TRBJ2-5; the D is unclear. CDR1 and CDR2 (germline): MDHEN, SYDVKM. V gave up 6 bases and J gave up 8 bases, with 10 bases separating them. The CDR3 consists of 11 residues. CDR3 nucleotides: TGTGCCAGCAGCCAGTCATCTACCCAGTACTTC. Its translation is CASSQSSTQYF. Full variable domain (outside the CDR3, taken from reference TRBV28 and TRBJ2-5): DVKVTQSSRYLVKRTGEKVFLECVQDMDHENMFWYRQDPGLGLRLIYFSYDVKMKEKGDIPEGYSVSREKKERFSLILESASTNQTSMYLCASSQSSTQYFGPGTRLLVL.

The rearrangement uses TRBV30 and TRBJ2-7, with TRBD1 identical over 7 bases. The junction had 7 bases not matched to a gene; V was cut back by 1 base and J by 4 bases. CDR1 is GTSNPN and CDR2 is SVGIG in the germline V gene (reference sequence). The CDR3 has 14 amino acids. The CDR3 region has the DNA TGTGCCTGGAGTGGTGGGACAGTCAATTACGAGCAGTACTTC. The encoded protein is CAWSGGTVNYEQYF.

DNA of the CDR3: TGTGCCAGCAGCCAGAACGTAGGTGAGCAGTTCTTC. Amino acid sequence: CASSQNVGEQFF. The V gene is TRBV7-9, the J gene TRBJ2-1, with D hard to call. V lost 5 bases, J lost 9 bases, and 11 bases lay in between. This CDR3 has 12 amino acids. Germline V lookup: CDR1 SEHNR, CDR2 FQNEAQ (reference sequence).

The chain has TRBV5-6 and TRBJ1-2; 7 bases are a match to TRBD1. The J segment lost 8 bases and the V segment lost 3 bases, leaving 4 bases of the junction unmatched. The CDR3 spans 12 residues. CDR1 is SGHDT, CDR2 YYEEEE, per germline. This CDR3 is CASSWGQMGYTF. The CDR3, as DNA: TGTGCCAGCAGCTGGGGACAGATGGGCTACACCTTC.

DNA of the CDR3: TGTGCCAGCAGCTTAGAGGGGGGCAGTGCCGGGGAGCTGTTTTTT. Translated, it gives CASSLEGGSAGELFF. The genes are TRBV7-3 and TRBJ2-2; D possibly uses TRBD1 or TRBD2 (6 bases each). Trimming removed 2 bases from V and 6 bases from J, with 13 bases in between. Germline V gene data show CDR1 as SGHTA and CDR2 as FQGTGA. This CDR3 region has 15 residues.

The chain is built from TRBV5-1 and TRBJ1-1; D is perhaps TRBD1 (5 bases). Germline assignment: CDR1 SGHRS and CDR2 YFSETQ. Trimming took 2 bases from V and 5 from J, leaving 13 bases between them. The CDR3 has 14 residues. The DNA for the CDR3 is TGCGCCAGCAGCTTCTATTCCGGGGGGACTGAAGCTTTCTTT. It is translated as CASSFYSGGTEAFF.

The CDR3 loop is CASSPRGGPSKETQYF. The CDR3 DNA sequence: TGTGCCAGCTCACCAAGGGGGGGGCCTTCCAAAGAGACCCAGTACTTC. The V gene is TRBV18, the J gene TRBJ2-5; D possibly corresponds to TRBD2 (7 bases). V lost 2 bases and J 3 bases, leaving 16 bases between the germline ends. The germline V gene has CDR1 KGHSH and CDR2 LQKENI. The CDR3 consists of 16 residues.

This clone was seen a single time. The V gene is TRBV2, the J gene TRBJ1-1, with D possibly being TRBD1 (6 bases). The V end was cut by 8 bases, the J end by 3 bases, with 13 bases between. The CDR3 length is 13 residues. Germline values: CDR1 SNHLY, CDR2 FYNNEI. The CDR3 region has the DNA TGTGCCAGCGAGTGGGGGCTGGACACTGAAGCTTTCTTT. This encodes CASEWGLDTEAFF.

The chain links TRBV9 to TRBJ2-3, with 9 positions matching TRBD2. CDR1 and CDR2 (germline): SGDLS, YYNGEE. The CDR3 loop spans 15 amino acids. The junction had 4 bases not matched to a gene; V was cut back by 5 bases and J by 0 bases. Written as DNA, the CDR3 is TGTGCCAGCAGTTCTAGCGGGGTGAGCACAGATACGCAGTATTTT. It encodes CASSSSGVSTDTQYF.

The rearrangement links TRBV28 to TRBJ2-7, with no clear D. There are 12 residues in the CDR3. V lost 1 base to trimming and J lost 6 bases, with 7 bases between them. Germline CDR1 is MDHEN and CDR2 is SYDVKM. The CDR3 reads CASSLLALEQYF. CDR3 nucleotide sequence: TGTGCCAGCAGTTTATTGGCCCTCGAGCAGTACTTC.

The rearrangement uses TRBV18 and TRBJ1-4; D is uncertain. The CDR3 totals 15 residues. Germline V gene lookup returns CDR1 KGHSH and CDR2 LQKENI. Trimming took 7 bases from V and 0 from J, leaving 12 bases between them. CDR3 sequence reads: CASLMSPATNEKLFF. The CDR3, as DNA: TGTGCCAGCTTGATGTCACCTGCAACTAATGAAAAACTGTTTTTT.

This clone occurred a few times. J is TRBJ2-7 and V is TRBV7-3, with TRBD2 identical over 8 bases. CDR3 length: 13 residues. CDR1 is SGHTA and CDR2 is FQGTGA in the germline V gene. Trimming at V came to 5 bases and at J to 2 bases, leaving 2 bases not matched to a gene. The CDR3 here is CASSQAGAYEQYF. DNA of the CDR3: TGTGCCAGCAGCCAAGCGGGGGCCTACGAGCAGTACTTC.

The chain carries TRBV10-1 and TRBJ1-1; perhaps TRBD1 as D (6 bases). Trimming took off 1 base at V and 5 bases at J, with 11 bases between the two ends. Germline CDR1 is WNHNN and CDR2 is SYGVQD (reference sequence). The length of the CDR3 is 14 residues. The CDR3 DNA is TGCGCCAGCAGTGAGTACAGGGTTGGGACTGAAGCTTTCTTT. Amino acid sequence: CASSEYRVGTEAFF.

The chain joins TRBV25-1 to TRBJ1-6, with TRBD1 matching 7 bases. The V gene's germline CDR1 is MGHDK and CDR2 SYGVNS. With 2 bases clipped from V and 1 base from J, the junction kept 2 bases outside the gene matches. The CDR3 runs to 16 residues. The CDR3 DNA follows: TGTGCCAGCAGTGAACCGGGACAGTCCTATAATTCACCCCTCCACTTT. It yields the protein CASSEPGQSYNSPLHF.

The chain couples TRBV6-6 to TRBJ1-1; the D gene is possibly TRBD1 (5 bases). Per the germline V gene, CDR1 is MNHNY and CDR2 is SVGAGI (reference sequence). Trimming removed 7 bases at V and 0 bases at J, with 9 bases between. This CDR3 contains 13 residues. CDR3 sequence reads: CASTLGVNTEAFF. DNA for the CDR3: TGTGCCAGCACTCTGGGGGTGAACACTGAAGCTTTCTTT.

Only one count was recorded for this clone. This chain uses TRBV19 with TRBJ2-7; 10 nucleotides align to TRBD1. This CDR3 has 16 residues. The V gene's germline CDR1 is LNHDA and CDR2 SQIVND (reference sequence). J gave up 6 bases and V 3 bases, and 11 bases lay outside the gene matches. The CDR3 DNA sequence: TGTGCCAGTAGTATCCTCGGACAGGGGGACCTTATCGAGCAGTACTTC. Translating it yields CASSILGQGDLIEQYF.

J is TRBJ2-1 and V is TRBV6-5, with D perhaps TRBD2 (5 bases). The V gene lost 6 bases and the J gene lost 6 bases, with 12 bases spanning the gap. The germline V gene has CDR1 MNHEY and CDR2 SVGAGI. CDR3 length equals 13 residues. Written as DNA, the CDR3 is TGTGCCAGCAGGAGAGCTGAGGGCAATGAGCAGTTCTTC. It encodes CASRRAEGNEQFF.

The rearrangement links TRBV5-1 to TRBJ1-2, with TRBD1 matching 7 bases. This CDR3 is 12 amino acids long. The J segment lost 8 bases and the V segment lost 4 bases, leaving 5 bases of the junction unmatched. Germline V gene lookup returns CDR1 SGHRS and CDR2 YFSETQ. The CDR3 here is CASSLNRGGYTF. CDR3 sequence (DNA): TGCGCCAGCAGCCTTAACAGGGGCGGCTACACCTTC.